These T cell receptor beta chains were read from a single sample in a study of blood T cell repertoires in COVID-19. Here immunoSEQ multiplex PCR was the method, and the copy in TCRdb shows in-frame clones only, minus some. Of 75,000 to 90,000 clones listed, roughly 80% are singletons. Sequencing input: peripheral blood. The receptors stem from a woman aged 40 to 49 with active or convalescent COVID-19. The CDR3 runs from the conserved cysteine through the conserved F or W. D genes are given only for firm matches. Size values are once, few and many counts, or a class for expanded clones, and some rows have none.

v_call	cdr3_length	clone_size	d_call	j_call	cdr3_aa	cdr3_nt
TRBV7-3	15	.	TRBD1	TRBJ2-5	CASSFMTGEKETQYF	TGTGCCAGCAGCTTTATGACAGGGGAAAAAGAGACCCAGTACTTC
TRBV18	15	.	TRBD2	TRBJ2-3	CASSLLAGGTDTQYF	TGTGCCAGCTCACTTCTAGCGGGAGGCACAGATACGCAGTATTTT
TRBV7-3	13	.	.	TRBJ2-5	CASSWTTQETQYF	TGTGCCAGCAGCTGGACTACCCAAGAGACCCAGTACTTC
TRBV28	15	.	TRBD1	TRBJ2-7	CASSLGDRGPVEQYF	TGTGCCAGCAGTTTAGGGGACAGGGGGCCGGTCGAGCAGTACTTC
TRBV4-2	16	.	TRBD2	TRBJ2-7	CASSQSVTSEAYEQYF	TGTGCCAGCAGCCAAAGTGTGACTAGCGAAGCCTACGAGCAGTACTTC
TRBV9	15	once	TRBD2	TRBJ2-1	CASSVQAGSYNEQFF	TGTGCCAGCAGCGTACAAGCGGGATCCTACAATGAGCAGTTCTTC
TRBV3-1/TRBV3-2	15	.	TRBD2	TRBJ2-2	CASSQLAGAGGELFF	TGTGCCAGCAGTCAACTAGCGGGAGCGGGCGGGGAGCTGTTTTTT
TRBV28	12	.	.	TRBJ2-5	CASSLPGETQYF	TGTGCCAGCAGTTTACCAGGAGAGACCCAGTACTTC
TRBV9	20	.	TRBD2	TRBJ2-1	CASSVLGLAGGLSSYNEQFF	TGTGCCAGCAGCGTACTTGGACTAGCGGGAGGGCTTAGCTCCTACAATGAGCAGTTCTTC
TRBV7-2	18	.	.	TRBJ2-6	CASSLTQTLSSGANVLTF	TGTGCCAGCAGCTTAACACAGACCTTATCTTCCGGGGCCAACGTCCTGACTTTC
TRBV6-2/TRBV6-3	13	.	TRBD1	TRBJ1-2	CASSLDRATGYTF	TGTGCCAGCAGTCTTGACAGGGCAACGGGCTACACCTTC
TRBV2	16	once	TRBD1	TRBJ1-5	CASRKTGEGGNQPQHF	TGTGCCAGCAGGAAGACAGGGGAGGGGGGCAATCAGCCCCAGCATTTT
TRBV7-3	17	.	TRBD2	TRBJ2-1	CASSLSSGGLSYNEQFF	TGTGCCAGCAGCTTATCGAGCGGGGGCCTCTCCTACAATGAGCAGTTCTTC
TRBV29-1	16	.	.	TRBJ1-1	CSVDLTGSGAVPEAFF	TGCAGCGTTGACCTCACAGGGAGTGGGGCGGTACCTGAAGCTTTCTTT
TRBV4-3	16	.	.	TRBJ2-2	CASSQEGPPNTGELFF	TGCGCCAGCAGCCAAGAGGGGCCCCCGAACACCGGGGAGCTGTTTTTT
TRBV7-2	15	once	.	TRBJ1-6	CASSPAGVPRAALHF	TGTGCCAGCAGCCCCGCCGGGGTCCCTCGGGCGGCCCTCCACTTT
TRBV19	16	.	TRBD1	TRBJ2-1	CASSSPRGSSYNEQFF	TGTGCCAGTAGTTCTCCCAGGGGGAGCTCCTACAATGAGCAGTTCTTC
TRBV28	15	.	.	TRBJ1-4	CASSFQGSANEKLFF	TGTGCCAGCAGTTTCCAGGGGAGTGCTAATGAAAAACTGTTTTTT
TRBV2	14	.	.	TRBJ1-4	CASREGPAGEKLFF	TGTGCCAGCAGAGAGGGCCCGGCGGGTGAAAAACTGTTTTTT
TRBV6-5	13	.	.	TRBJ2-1	CASTGRGGREQFF	TGTGCCAGCACGGGAAGGGGAGGCCGCGAGCAGTTCTTC
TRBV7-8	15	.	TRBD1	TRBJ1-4	CASSRGTATNEKLFF	TGTGCCAGCAGCAGGGGGACAGCAACTAATGAAAAACTGTTTTTT
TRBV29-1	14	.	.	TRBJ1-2	CSVGVSDRAYGYTF	TGCAGCGTTGGGGTGTCGGACAGAGCCTATGGCTACACCTTC
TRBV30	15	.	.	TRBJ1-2	CAWSRGRGTGYGYTF	TGTGCCTGGAGTAGAGGCAGGGGCACGGGATATGGCTACACCTTC
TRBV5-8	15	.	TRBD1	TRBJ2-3	CASSSEQGAGDTQYF	TGTGCCAGCAGCTCAGAACAGGGGGCCGGAGATACGCAGTATTTT
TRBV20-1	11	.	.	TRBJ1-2	CRPGDTYGYTF	TGCAGGCCGGGGGATACCTATGGCTACACCTTC
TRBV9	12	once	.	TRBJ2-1	CASSPAVNEQFF	TGTGCCAGCAGCCCAGCGGTCAATGAGCAGTTCTTC
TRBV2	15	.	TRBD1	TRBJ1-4	CASRVRQGANEKLFF	TGTGCCAGCAGGGTTAGACAGGGTGCTAATGAAAAACTGTTTTTT
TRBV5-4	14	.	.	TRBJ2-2	CASSYRENTGELFF	TGTGCCAGCAGCTACAGGGAGAACACCGGGGAGCTGTTTTTT
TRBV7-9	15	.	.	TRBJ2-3	CASSPRYGSTDTQYF	TGTGCCAGCAGCCCCCGGTATGGTAGCACAGATACGCAGTATTTT
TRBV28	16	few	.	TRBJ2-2	CASSLGLARRTGELFF	TGTGCCAGCAGTTTGGGGCTAGCGCGCAGAACCGGGGAGCTGTTTTTT
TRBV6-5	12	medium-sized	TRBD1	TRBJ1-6	CATDRVRSPLHF	TGTGCCACCGACAGGGTGCGGTCACCCCTCCACTTT
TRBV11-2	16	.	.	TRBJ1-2	CASSPSIAGQSNGYTF	TGTGCCAGCAGCCCAAGTATTGCAGGGCAGAGCAATGGCTACACCTTC